This T cell receptor (beta chain) emerged from a study of blood T cell repertoires in COVID-19 (dated by TCRdb to the early 2020s). Regarding the complete study: Samples covering the acute and convalescent phases of COVID-19 were provided by collaborators in the United States, Italy and Spain. HLA class I and class II types, where available, came from metadata supplied by the sample provider rather than from assay-based typing. The material from the prospective study consisted of cDNA or gDNA derived from T cells, B-cell-depleted T cells, or PBMCs. A freely available public database, intended as a resource for researchers studying the immune response to SARS-CoV-2, is where the repertoires were released. Sample metadata almost always included a de-identified subject ID, COVID-19 status, age in years and sex. Samples came from the ongoing ImmuneRACE study (first 160 participants) plus 1,254 subjects from 6 global collaborators. Subjects who had been exposed to COVID-19, were actively infected with it, or had recovered from it provided the deeply sampled blood TCRbeta repertoires that made up the dataset. The paper as a whole reports these results and caveats: Clinical and demographic metadata were provided uncurated, with the amount varying by source and participant.

Whole blood was collected in K2EDTA tubes by collaborating institutions according to the institutions' own protocols. For TCRbeta analysis, collaborator samples were shipped as frozen whole blood, as isolated PBMCs, or as DNA extracted from either sample type. V and J lose 4 bases and 2 bases, and a span of 13 bases separates them. From its cysteine to its phenylalanine, the CDR3 spans 15 amino acids. The kept DNA is CDR3 alone, 45 bases in frame from the first base. The germline V gene encodes CDR1 SGHTA and CDR2 FQGTGA. The immunoSEQ Assay, a bias-controlled multiplex PCR, was used to amplify TCRbeta CDR3 regions from genomic DNA. In the source study's methods: The number of nucleated cells in each sample was estimated by amplification of reference gene primers within the assay. To quantify the absolute abundance of each unique TCRbeta CDR3 rearrangement, sequence reads were collapsed and filtered. For each sample, productive Simpson clonality was calculated by taking the square root of Simpson's diversity index across productive rearrangements. The immuneACCESS repertoire file appears here via TCRdb, limited to in-frame rearrangements. These files lack a portion of the clones; in checked studies, under half of the deficit traces to unresolved V genes, and the cause of the others is not known. The DNA gave D and trimming, while V, J and clone size come from that table. The sample records 150,000 to 200,000 clones, 80% of which are singletons. The ten largest make up roughly 6.7% of the sample.

As regards this clone: Its antigen is unknown. The sample holds no much larger clone one base away, and base qualities are not on file.

The origin of this receptor is a man between 60 and 75 years old with acute or convalescent COVID-19. The chain employs TRBV7-3 and TRBJ2-3, with no confidently assigned D gene. Sequenced material: peripheral blood. CDR3 reads: CASSSGSLHTDTQYF. At the DNA level, the sequence is TGTGCCAGCAGCTCAGGATCTCTCCACACAGATACGCAGTATTTT.